This TCR beta chain was found in a study of blood T cell repertoires in COVID-19. Study-level information: Sample material is recorded as cDNA or gDNA derived from T cells, B-cell-depleted T cells, or PBMCs.

The age range of participants was 18 to 89 years, with residence in about two dozen US areas. Donors in Cohort 3 who had recovered were those with two negative PCRs, healthcare professional clearance, or resolution of their symptoms. Germline CDR1 SGHRS, CDR2 YFSETQ. The CDR3 has 14 amino acids. The ends were cut back, 4 bases at V and 5 bases at J, with 12 bases in the middle. In the original workflow: Amplification of reference gene primers was used by the study to estimate nucleated cell counts. Only in-frame clones appear in the TCRdb table, and some are missing; sequencing was by immunoSEQ multiplex PCR. Clonal size and the V and J genes are those of that table, whereas D and trimming came from the DNA. The sample yields some 170,000 clones, about 78% seen once.

The sequence was collected from a woman between 50 and 59 years old who had recovered from COVID-19. The sample taken for sequencing was PBMCs or T cells enriched from blood (not recorded which). The chain joins TRBV5-1 to TRBJ2-2; a weak D match, TRBD1 (6 bases). CDR3 DNA: TGCGCCAGCAGCACGTACACAGGGACCGGGGAGCTGTTTTTT. Translated: CASSTYTGTGELFF. Supplemented by reference TRBV5-1 and TRBJ2-2, the full variable domain reads KAGVTQTPRYLIKTRGQQVTLSCSPISGHRSVSWYQQTPGQGLQFLFEYFSETQRNKGNFPGRFSGRQFSNSRSEMNVSTLELGDSALYLCASSTYTGTGELFFGEGSRLTVL.